Shown below are 30 T cell receptor beta chains from a single sample sequenced in a study of blood T cells in healthy people across ages. A second PCR of about 7 to 11 cycles used a sample-barcoded 5' primer and a J-beta primer mix. TCRdb called the 5' RACE reads again in MiXCR, with one record for every CDR3 protein. In the table there are 1.5 million to 2 million distinct CDR3 sequences, about 28% of which are singletons. Sequencing input: blood. The source is a woman in her thirties in good health.

This chain joins TRBV10-1 and TRBJ2-5; D tentatively fits TRBD1 or TRBD2 (5 bases each). This CDR3 region has 15 residues. V was pared by 8 bases and J by 1 base, with 17 bases between. Germline values: CDR1 WNHNN, CDR2 SYGVQD (reference sequence). CDR3 DNA: TGCGCCAGCTCCTCTTCGGCAGGGACCCAAGAGACCCAGTACTTC. Protein sequence: CASSSSAGTQETQYF.

V is TRBV29-1 and J is TRBJ2-7, with D perhaps matching TRBD1 (6 bases). The J call may be wrong; the DNA end is better matched by TRBJ2-5. The CDR3 spans 13 residues. Germline V gene sequence: CDR1 SQVTM, CDR2 ANQGSEA. The CDR3 protein is CSADLQGIETQYF. In DNA, the CDR3 is TGCAGCGCCGACTTACAGGGAATTGAGACCCAGTACTTC.

There are many counts of this clonotype. The rearrangement uses TRBV20-1 and TRBJ2-1; 15 nucleotides align to TRBD2. Germline CDR1 and CDR2: DFQATT and SNEGSKA (reference sequence). Trimming removed 5 bases from V and 2 bases from J; junction bases left unmatched: 4. The CDR3 is 16 residues long. In DNA, the CDR3 is TGCAGTGCTTTGGGACTAGCGGGAGGAACCTACAATGAGCAGTTCTTC. Translation gives CSALGLAGGTYNEQFF.

The V and J genes are TRBV27 and TRBJ2-1; 8 nucleotides match TRBD2. CDR3 size: 16 residues. Germline CDR1 MNHEY, CDR2 SMNVEV (reference sequence). J gave up 1 base and V 3 bases, and 5 bases lay outside the gene matches. The CDR3 coding sequence is TGTGCCAGCAGTTTGACGCTAGCGGGTTCCTACAATGAGCAGTTCTTC. Translating it yields CASSLTLAGSYNEQFF.

This sequence joins TRBV6-5 and TRBJ2-3; D possibly corresponds to TRBD1 (6 bases). Germline lookup yields CDR1 MNHEY and CDR2 SVGAGI. CDR3 length: 14 residues. Trimming removed 4 bases at V and 4 bases at J, with 12 bases between. CDR3 in DNA: TGTGCCAGCAGTTGTCAGGGGAAGGCAGATACGCAGTATTTT. The encoded protein is CASSCQGKADTQYF.

This clonotype was detected ten times or more. This chain joins TRBV4-1 and TRBJ2-7; D is perhaps TRBD1 (5 bases). Germline CDR1 MGHRA, CDR2 YSYEKL. The V end was cut by 0 bases, the J end by 4 bases, with 10 bases between. The CDR3 covers 14 residues. DNA for the CDR3: TGCGCCAGCAGCCAAGATCATCCAGGGTACGAGCAGTACTTC. This encodes CASSQDHPGYEQYF.

This clonotype was recorded a few times. The gene calls are TRBV7-2 and TRBJ2-7; TRBD1 matches at 7 bases. CDR1 and CDR2 from the germline V gene are SGHTA and FQGNSA. The trim removed 5 bases at V and 2 bases at J, leaving 9 bases unmatched. This CDR3 region has 15 residues. CDR3 in amino acids: CASSMDRKLTYEQYF. In DNA, the CDR3 is TGTGCCAGCAGCATGGACAGGAAACTAACCTACGAGCAGTACTTC.

This chain uses TRBV7-2 with TRBJ1-5, with no clear D. The CDR3 sequence is 13 residues long. Germline V lookup: CDR1 SGHTA, CDR2 FQGNSA. V was clipped by 2 bases and J by 7 bases, with 9 bases between them. This CDR3 reads CASSLSFRQPQHF. In DNA, the CDR3 is TGTGCCAGCAGCTTATCGTTTCGACAGCCCCAGCATTTT.

The V gene is TRBV7-9, the J gene TRBJ1-2, with D possibly being TRBD1 (6 bases). V lost 5 bases and J 6 bases, leaving 10 bases between the germline ends. In germline, CDR1 is SEHNR, CDR2 FQNEAQ (reference sequence). CDR3 length: 12 amino acids. Here the CDR3 reads CASSRQAHGYTF. The CDR3 DNA follows: TGTGCCAGCAGCCGACAGGCCCATGGCTACACCTTC.

The chain links TRBV7-9 to TRBJ2-7; D perhaps matches TRBD1 (5 bases). Germline V gene data show CDR1 as SEHNR and CDR2 as FQNEAQ (reference sequence). V lost 0 bases and J lost 4, with 13 bases in between. The CDR3 spans 15 residues. CDR3 protein: CASSLAGVSPYEQYF. CDR3 coding DNA: TGTGCCAGCAGCTTAGCAGGGGTTAGCCCTTACGAGCAGTACTTC.

Only a few counts were recorded for this clonotype. The CDR3 loop is CSVRGRAGIEQFF. The CDR3 DNA reads TGCAGCGTTCGCGGGAGGGCCGGGATTGAGCAGTTCTTC. The chain carries TRBV29-1 and TRBJ2-1; 9 nucleotides match TRBD2. The CDR3 extends over 13 amino acids. Germline CDR1 SQVTM, CDR2 ANQGSEA. J was trimmed by 9 bases and V by 5 bases; bases with no gene match: 8.

Many counts were recorded for this clonotype. This rearrangement joins TRBV6-6 to TRBJ2-7, with D possibly being TRBD2 (5 bases). Per germline, CDR1 MNHNY and CDR2 SVGAGI (reference sequence). This CDR3 is 13 amino acids long. Trimming took 6 bases from V and 0 from J, leaving 9 bases between them. The CDR3 DNA reads TGTGCCAGCAGCCACCGGGACTCCTACGAGCAGTACTTC. It translates to CASSHRDSYEQYF.

As concerns this clonotype: A read error is possible here, since a much larger clone lies one base away. CDR3: CAGSVGVLEAKNIQYF. The CDR3, as DNA: TGTGCCGGCAGCGTGGGGGTCCTAGAAGCCAAAAACATTCAGTACTTC. The rearrangement uses TRBV9 and TRBJ2-4; D may correspond to TRBD1 or TRBD2 (5 bases each). Germline loops: CDR1 SGDLS, CDR2 YYNGEE. CDR3 length: 16 amino acids.

The rearrangement joins TRBV6-1 to TRBJ1-5; D unclear. From germline, CDR1 is MNHNS and CDR2 SASEGT. V dropped 8 bases and J dropped 9 bases, with 14 bases sitting between them. The CDR3 covers 12 residues. CDR3 DNA sequence: TGTGCCAGCCGACCCCAAGCGCGGCCCCAGCATTTT. Amino acids: CASRPQARPQHF.

The chain couples TRBV29-1 to TRBJ2-1; no definite D call. Per the germline V gene, CDR1 is SQVTM and CDR2 is ANQGSEA. Trimming stripped 4 bases from V and 9 bases from J, with 7 bases between. This CDR3 has 10 amino acids. CDR3 protein: CSVVMGEQFF. For the CDR3, the DNA is TGCAGCGTTGTTATGGGTGAGCAGTTCTTC.

This clonotype was seen more than once but under ten times. At one of its ends the junction is not consistent with the germline gene, which may arise from a read error. This chain uses TRBV7-9 with TRBJ2-7; D gene ambiguous. The CDR3 runs to 12 residues. Germline CDR1 and CDR2: SEHNR and FQNEAQ (reference sequence). The CDR3 spells CSSSPPFGEQYF. In DNA, the CDR3 is TGTTCCAGCAGCCCCCCCTTTGGGGAGCAGTACTTC. Drawing the rest from reference TRBV7-9 and TRBJ2-7, the complete variable domain is DTGVSQNPRHKITKRGQNVTFRCDPISEHNRLYWYRQTLGQGPEFLTYFQNEAQLEKSRLLSDRFSAERPKGSFSTLEIQRTEQGDSAMYLCSSSPPFGEQYFGPGTRLTVT.

Written as DNA, the CDR3 is TGTGCCAGCAGCTTGCAGACGCGAGCGGGAGTACCAGATACGCAGTATTTT. It encodes CASSLQTRAGVPDTQYF. The V and J genes are TRBV5-5 and TRBJ2-3; TRBD2 agrees at 8 bases. The CDR3 runs to 17 residues. In germline, CDR1 is SGHKS, CDR2 YYEKEE (reference sequence). Trimming cost V 1 base and J 4 bases; bases outside gene matches: 11.

This clonotype was counted once. V usage is TRBV29-1 and J usage is TRBJ2-7, with TRBD1 matching over 8 bases. V dropped 4 bases and J dropped 3; count of bases not matched to a gene: 8. This CDR3 contains 14 residues. Germline lookup yields CDR1 SQVTM and CDR2 ANQGSEA. The CDR3 protein is CSVAVQGANYEQYF. CDR3 sequence (DNA): TGCAGCGTTGCCGTCCAGGGGGCGAACTACGAGCAGTACTTC.

The chain couples TRBV20-1 to TRBJ2-1; 7 positions match TRBD2. Germline V CDR1 and CDR2: DFQATT, SNEGSKA (reference sequence). The V and J ends lost 3 bases and 4 bases, in that order; junction bases with no gene match: 12. This CDR3 is built from 16 residues. The CDR3 region has the DNA TGCAGTGCTAGCGGGTATGGCGGGGGATCGTACAATGAGCAGTTCTTC. Amino acids: CSASGYGGGSYNEQFF.

This clonotype was seen a single time. The chain links TRBV30 to TRBJ1-2, with 7 nucleotides matching TRBD1. This CDR3 spans 13 amino acids. Germline V gene lookup returns CDR1 GTSNPN and CDR2 SVGIG (reference sequence). V lost 8 bases and J lost 1; bases outside the gene matches: 7. The CDR3 loop reads CATAAGGNYGYTF. The CDR3 DNA reads TGTGCCACTGCGGCAGGGGGTAACTATGGCTACACCTTC. Using reference TRBV30 and TRBJ1-2 for the parts outside the CDR3, the full variable domain is SQTIHQWPATLVQPVGSPLSLECTVEGTSNPNLYWYRQAAGRGLQLLFYSVGIGQISSEVPQNLSASRPQDRQFILSSKKLLLSDSGFYLCATAAGGNYGYTFGSGTRLTVV.

This chain links TRBV5-1 with TRBJ2-6, with 8 bases fitting TRBD1. Germline values: CDR1 SGHRS, CDR2 YFSETQ. CDR3 length: 16 amino acids. V lost 2 bases, J lost 2 bases, and 3 bases stayed unmatched. CDR3 residues: CASSLKTGAGANVLTF. The CDR3 region has the DNA TGCGCCAGCAGCTTAAAGACAGGGGCTGGGGCCAACGTCCTGACTTTC.

This sequence joins TRBV7-3 and TRBJ2-2, with D maybe TRBD2 (7 bases). CDR1 and CDR2 from the germline V gene are SGHTA and FQGTGA. This CDR3 has 17 amino acids. V dropped 1 base and J dropped 0 bases, with 12 bases sitting between them. CDR3 residues: CASSLRGGSSNTGELFF. In nucleotides, the CDR3 is TGTGCCAGCAGCTTAAGGGGGGGCTCCTCGAACACCGGGGAGCTGTTTTTT.

The chain is built from TRBV14 and TRBJ2-7; a weak D match, TRBD2 (5 bases). The germline CDR1 and CDR2 sequences are SGHDN and FVKESK. The CDR3 contains 14 residues. Trimming shortened V by 1 base and J by 7 bases, and 14 bases separated the two germline ends. The CDR3 here is CASSQVIGLGEQYF. Written as DNA, the CDR3 is TGTGCCAGCAGCCAAGTAATTGGACTTGGGGAGCAGTACTTC.

The table lists this clonotype with a count of one. One junction end does not reproduce the germline sequence, and a read error may be involved. The V call is TRBV4-3, the J call TRBJ2-1, with TRBD1 matching over 9 bases. Germline CDR1 LGHNA, CDR2 YSLEER. The CDR3 contains 17 residues. The CDR3 DNA reads as TGCGCCAGCAGCCAATGGGGTTCCGGGACAGGGTACAATGGGCAGTTCTTC. Protein product: CASSQWGSGTGYNGQFF.

This clonotype was observed a handful of times. The chain carries TRBV6-2 or TRBV6-3 and TRBJ1-2; D remains unclear. The V and J ends lost 10 bases and 5 bases respectively, with 11 bases between them. This CDR3 has 11 amino acids. The germline CDR1 and CDR2 sequences are MNHEY and SVGEGT. The CDR3 DNA reads TGTGCCACCCGGGCCCTATATGGCTACACCTTC. As protein: CATRALYGYTF.

The chain employs TRBV3-1 and TRBJ2-1, with TRBD2 matching over 8 bases. In germline, CDR1 is LGHDT, CDR2 YNNKEL (reference sequence). The CDR3 spans 15 residues. Trimming took 6 bases from V and 9 from J; bases not matched to a gene: 13. The CDR3 sequence is CASRVGTRISGEQFF. Here the CDR3 DNA reads TGTGCCAGCAGGGTCGGGACTAGAATTTCTGGTGAGCAGTTCTTC.

This clonotype was recorded at least ten times. V gene TRBV7-3 combines with J gene TRBJ2-5; D not certain. V shed 2 bases and J shed 4 bases, with 8 bases lying between them. There are 13 residues in the CDR3. Germline CDR1 and CDR2: SGHTA and FQGTGA. This CDR3 reads CASSLGFGETQYF. The CDR3 DNA is TGTGCCAGCAGCTTAGGCTTCGGAGAGACCCAGTACTTC. Full variable domain (rest looked up from reference TRBV7-3 and TRBJ2-5): GAGVSQTPSNKVTEKGKYVELRCDPISGHTALYWYRQSLGQGPEFLIYFQGTGAADDSGLPNDRFFAVRPEGSVSTLKIQRTERGDSAVYLCASSLGFGETQYFGPGTRLLVL.

The table lists this clonotype with a few counts. The chain couples TRBV29-1 to TRBJ1-5; D is unclear. Germline V CDR1 and CDR2: SQVTM, ANQGSEA. V gave up 4 bases and J gave up 4 bases, with 11 bases separating them. The CDR3 spans 13 residues. The chain's CDR3 is CSVAGIENQPQHF. The CDR3 DNA follows: TGCAGCGTTGCTGGGATAGAGAATCAGCCCCAGCATTTT.

V usage is TRBV5-1 and J usage is TRBJ2-2; 7 bases are a match to TRBD1. V lost 6 bases, J lost 0 bases, and 2 bases stayed unmatched. CDR3 length equals 14 residues. Germline assignment: CDR1 SGHRS and CDR2 YFSETQ. The CDR3 nucleotides read TGCGCCAGCATTCAGGGGGCGAACACCGGGGAGCTGTTTTTT. Amino acid sequence: CASIQGANTGELFF.

Note on this clonotype: One junction end disagrees with the germline gene, perhaps due to a read error. This chain links TRBV5-1 with TRBJ2-2, with D possibly being TRBD2 (6 bases). This CDR3 is 15 amino acids long. The V gene's germline CDR1 is SGHRS and CDR2 YFSETQ. Written as DNA, the CDR3 is TGCGTCAGCAAGATCGGCGGGATGAACACCGGGGAGCTGTTTTTT. This gives the protein CVSKIGGMNTGELFF.